Given below is one T cell receptor (beta chain) in context. Its binding antigen is unknown. Base qualities are missing; no much larger clone stands one base away. These data originate in a study of immune cell composition in non-small cell lung cancer (dated by TCRdb to 2016 to 2017). Study-level background: Histologic subtype was assigned using H&E plus p63, CK5, Napsin A and TTF-1 immunohistochemistry, mainly lung adenocarcinoma or squamous cell carcinoma. TCR-beta sequencing from Adaptive Biotechnologies was done on a few dozen paired sets of NSCLC tumour and non-adjacent lung specimens and on about two dozen tumour-only specimens. Supplementary cohort #1, 10 lung adenocarcinoma cases, had paired tumour/lung TCR-beta sequencing and TIL populations generated to assess tumour reactivity. Several tumour specimens with TCR-beta data were of rare histological subtypes and were excluded from the subtype comparisons.

General findings and caveats noted by the study authors: Top 10 clone scores and productive clonality were significantly higher in lung squamous cell carcinoma than in lung adenocarcinoma tumours. No significant correlation was found between smoking pack-years and tumour TCR-beta clonality. Nearly half of NSCLC cases had tumour-associated clones >0.5%, with approximately 76% of squamous carcinomas showing such clones compared with more than 25% of adenocarcinomas. In more than eight adenocarcinoma cases, a strong correlation was found between maximal tumour-associated clone frequency and TIL tumour reactivity, whereas no such correlation was found between overall clonality and TIL tumour reactivity. Only about 9 cases were included in the reactivity cohort, and sequence sharing between tumour-reactive clones and the dominant in vivo tumour-associated clones was not shown.

The CDR3 covers 15 residues, taking in both the cysteine and the phenylalanine. The only DNA kept is the CDR3, 45 bases in frame from the first base. The germline V gene gives CDR1 as SGHVS and CDR2 as FQNEAQ. Trimming leaves V shorter by 2 bases and J shorter by 6 bases, with the junction holding 7 bases beyond the gene matches. Frozen aliquots of unsorted single-cell suspensions were used for genomic DNA extraction with the QIAamp DNA kit. Surgically resected non-small cell lung cancer tissue was used for the tumour samples. Tissues arrived within 2 hours after resection and were immediately processed into single-cell suspensions. Tissue was mechanically dissociated and enzymatically digested with DNase I, collagenase I and hyaluronidase for less than 35 minutes at 37 °C, then filtered and RBC-lysed. TCR-beta CDR3 regions were amplified from genomic DNA by a two-step multiplex PCR, with the second step adding Illumina-compatible adaptors. TCR-beta immunosequencing was carried out on an Illumina platform through the commercial immunoSEQ service. Regarding the original processing steps: Repertoires were summarised as Top 10 Clones, the percentage of T-cell templates from the ten most frequent sequences, and productive clonality. Productive clonality had a range of 0 to 1, where 1 means a monoclonal population. Using log10 scatter plots, tumour-associated clones were identified as sequences that made up at least 0.1% of tumour T-cell templates yet were absent from the matched non-adjacent lung. Two-group comparisons used Student's t-tests, stages used ANOVA, and relationships used linear regression, analysed in GraphPad Prism7 and R. Not all clones reach the TCRdb copy of this immuneACCESS table, which keeps in-frame sequences only. Checked studies attribute under half of the gap to unresolved V genes and leave the rest unexplained. V and J calls and clone size come straight from that table; D and trimming were deduced from the DNA. The sample records approximately 3,400 clones, about 74% of which are singletons. About 4% of the sample is held by the ten biggest clonotypes.

The sequence links TRBV7-8 to TRBJ1-1; TRBD1 lines up with 9 middle nucleotides. The receptor was isolated from a human donor with non-small cell lung cancer. Sequencing was done on a sample of lung tumor tissue. The DNA sequence is given as TGTGCCAGCAGCTTAACAGGGGGCCTAGGCCCTGAAGCTTTCTTT. It translates as CASSLTGGLGPEAFF.